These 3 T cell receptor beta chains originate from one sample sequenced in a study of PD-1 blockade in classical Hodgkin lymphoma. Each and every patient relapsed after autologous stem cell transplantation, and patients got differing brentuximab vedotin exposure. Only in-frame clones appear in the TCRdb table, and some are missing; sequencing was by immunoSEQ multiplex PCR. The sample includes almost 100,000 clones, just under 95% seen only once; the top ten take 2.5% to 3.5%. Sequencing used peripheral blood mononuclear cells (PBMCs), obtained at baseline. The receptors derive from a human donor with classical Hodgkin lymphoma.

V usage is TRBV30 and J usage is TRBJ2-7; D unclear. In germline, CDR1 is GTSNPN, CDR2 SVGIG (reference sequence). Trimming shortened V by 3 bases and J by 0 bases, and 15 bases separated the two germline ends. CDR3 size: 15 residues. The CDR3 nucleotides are TGTGCCTGGAGCCTAAAAAAAGGTGCCTCCTACGAGCAGTACTTC. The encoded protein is CAWSLKKGASYEQYF.

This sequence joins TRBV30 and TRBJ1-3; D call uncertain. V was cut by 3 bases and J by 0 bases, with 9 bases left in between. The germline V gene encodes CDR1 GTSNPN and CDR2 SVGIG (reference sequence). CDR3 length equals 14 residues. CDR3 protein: CAWRGAPSGNTIYF. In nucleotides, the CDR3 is TGTGCCTGGAGGGGAGCGCCCTCTGGAAACACCATATATTTT.

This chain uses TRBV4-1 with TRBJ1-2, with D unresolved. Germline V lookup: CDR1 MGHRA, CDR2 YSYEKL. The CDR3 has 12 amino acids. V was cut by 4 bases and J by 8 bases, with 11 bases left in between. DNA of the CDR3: TGCGCCAGCAGCCCGCCAGAAGGCGGCTACACCTTC. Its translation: CASSPPEGGYTF.